This entry describes one T cell receptor (beta chain). The antigen remains unidentified. In germline, CDR1 is MNHEY, CDR2 SMNVEV (reference sequence). The CDR3 contains 17 residues. V dropped 4 bases and J dropped 7; count of bases not matched to a gene: 12. This sample was included in a study of cytomegalovirus exposure and HLA in healthy donors. Study conclusions and caveats: Cytomegalovirus association was assigned to about 150 TCR beta chains. Reportedly, cytomegalovirus status was diagnosed with high sensitivity and specificity. Most TCR sequences proved rare, with some public TCRs found in many donors.

Clones were sequenced by immunoSEQ multiplex PCR, and TCRdb holds only the in-frame ones, with some missing. The table records roughly 220,000 clones, over 80% of them present only once. The sequenced material came from PBMCs. The TCR comes from a woman between 18 and 30 years old in good health and CMV-seronegative. This sequence joins TRBV27 and TRBJ2-2, with 10 bases identical to TRBD2. The CDR3 here is CASSSPGTSGMVGELFF. In nucleotides, the CDR3 is TGTGCCAGCAGTTCACCGGGTACTAGCGGGATGGTCGGGGAGCTGTTTTTT.